The 17 T cell receptor beta chains below all came from one sample that was sequenced in a study of early T cells in non-severe SARS-CoV-2 infection. From the 5' RACE reads, TCRdb called clonotypes with MiXCR, one entry per CDR3 protein. The repertoire has about 44,000 distinct CDR3 sequences, about a quarter of them found once; the top ten carry just over 4.5%. This specimen consisted of whole blood, obtained at baseline. All receptors come from an adult who was a healthcare worker with PCR-confirmed SARS-CoV-2 infection or an uninfected control (not recorded which).

This clonotype was counted a few times. The chain links TRBV6-6 to TRBJ1-1; the match to TRBD1 covers 9 bases. J was trimmed by 1 base and V by 6 bases; bases with no gene match: 12. The CDR3 sequence is 17 residues long. CDR1 is MNHNY and CDR2 is SVGAGI in the germline V gene (reference sequence). In DNA form, the CDR3 reads TGTGCCAGCAGAACCAGCACAGGGGGCCGGAGGAACACTGAAGCTTTCTTT. Translating it yields CASRTSTGGRRNTEAFF.

This clonotype was counted between two and nine times. This chain links TRBV6-6 with TRBJ2-7; possibly TRBD2 for D (6 bases). Germline V gives CDR1 MNHNY, CDR2 SVGAGI (reference sequence). The CDR3 runs to 15 residues. Trimming left V 1 base short and J 3 bases short, with 13 bases between. In nucleotides, the CDR3 is TGTGCCAGCAGTTACTACACGGGGGAGCTCTACGAGCAGTACTTC. Residues: CASSYYTGELYEQYF.

The chain joins TRBV30 to TRBJ1-6; 10 positions match TRBD1. The germline CDR1 and CDR2 sequences are GTSNPN and SVGIG (reference sequence). The V segment lost 0 bases and the J segment 9 bases; nucleotides outside the gene matches: 8. The length of the CDR3 is 16 residues. CDR3 sequence (DNA): TGTGCCTGGAGTGTTTTAGTGGGGACAGGGGTTTCACCCCTCCACTTT. Encoded protein: CAWSVLVGTGVSPLHF.

A few counts support this clonotype. The V gene is TRBV6-6, the J gene TRBJ1-2, with TRBD1 matching 7 bases. After removal of 0 bases from V and 1 base from J, the junction contained 11 bases not matched to a gene. Germline assignment: CDR1 MNHNY and CDR2 SVGAGI (reference sequence). This CDR3 has 18 amino acids. In DNA form, the CDR3 reads TGTGCCAGCAGTTACTCCCCGGTGGGGACAGCCCGTAACTATGGCTACACCTTC. It codes for CASSYSPVGTARNYGYTF.

By sample share, this clonotype is medium-sized. The chain couples TRBV28 to TRBJ2-1; D is undetermined. CDR1 and CDR2 from the germline V gene are MDHEN and SYDVKM. The CDR3 totals 12 residues. V dropped 5 bases and J dropped 5 bases, with 7 bases sitting between them. The CDR3 spells CASSPINNEQFF. DNA of the CDR3: TGTGCCAGCAGTCCGATAAACAATGAGCAGTTCTTC.

The chain couples TRBV19 to TRBJ1-5, with TRBD1 matching 7 bases. V dropped 10 bases and J dropped 0; count of bases not matched to a gene: 9. Germline-derived CDR1 and CDR2 are LNHDA and SQIVND (reference sequence). This CDR3 has 15 amino acids. DNA of the CDR3: TGTGCCACCCGGGACAGTTTCCCTAGCAATCAGCCCCAGCATTTT. Its protein product is CATRDSFPSNQPQHF.

The chain uses TRBV20-1 and TRBJ2-7; possible D gene TRBD1, 6 bases. The CDR3 has 15 residues. Looked up from germline, CDR1 is DFQATT and CDR2 is SNEGSKA (reference sequence). The V end was cut by 6 bases, the J end by 7 bases, with 25 bases between. The CDR3 is CSAPVRRGKTGEQYF. DNA of the CDR3: TGCAGTGCCCCGGTCCGCAGGGGCAAGACGGGTGAGCAGTACTTC.

This clonotype was found many times. This chain's CDR3 is CASSQDTGANTEAFF. In nucleotides, the CDR3 is TGCGCCAGCAGCCAAGATACGGGGGCGAACACTGAAGCTTTCTTT. The rearrangement uses TRBV4-3 and TRBJ1-1; D may be TRBD1 (6 bases). Germline V gene data show CDR1 as LGHNA and CDR2 as YSLEER. This CDR3 is 15 amino acids long. The V end lost 0 bases, the J end lost 1 base, and 9 bases lay between the germline ends.

The chain joins TRBV7-2 to TRBJ1-1, with D perhaps TRBD1 (6 bases). CDR1 is SGHTA and CDR2 is FQGNSA in the germline V gene. The CDR3 is 15 residues long. V lost 2 bases and J 8 bases, leaving 18 bases between the germline ends. The DNA for the CDR3 is TGTGCCAGCAGCTTAAAAGGGGGTCTGGGGAGGGAAGCTTTCTTT. Amino acid sequence: CASSLKGGLGREAFF.

The V call is TRBV18, the J call TRBJ2-7; D may be TRBD1 (6 bases). The ends were cut back, 2 bases at V and 0 bases at J, with 8 bases in the middle. CDR3 length: 14 amino acids. CDR1 and CDR2 (germline): KGHSH, LQKENI. The CDR3, as DNA: TGTGCCAGCTCACCAGTCAGGGGCTCCTACGAGCAGTACTTC. Amino acid sequence: CASSPVRGSYEQYF.

The V and J genes are TRBV12-3 or TRBV12-4 and TRBJ1-1; 7 bases line up with TRBD1. The CDR3 covers 14 residues. The V gene end was trimmed by 6 bases and the J gene end by 5 bases; junction bases not matched to a gene: 9. This chain's CDR3 is CASRVQGRQTEAFF. For the CDR3, the DNA is TGTGCCAGCAGGGTACAGGGGAGACAAACTGAAGCTTTCTTT.

The count of this clonotype is one. The chain uses TRBV20-1 and TRBJ2-5; the match to TRBD2 covers 8 bases. Trimming cost V 3 bases and J 4 bases; bases outside gene matches: 4. The length of the CDR3 is 13 residues. Germline CDR1 is DFQATT and CDR2 is SNEGSKA (reference sequence). The CDR3 reads CSASGGARETQYF. DNA of the CDR3: TGCAGTGCTAGCGGGGGGGCCAGAGAGACCCAGTACTTC.

V gene TRBV6-4 combines with J gene TRBJ1-2; D is uncertain. CDR1 is MRHNA and CDR2 is SNTAGT in the germline V gene. V lost 4 bases and J lost 4, with 13 bases in between. The CDR3 sequence is 14 residues long. The CDR3 DNA follows: TGTGCCAGCAGTGCGCAGGCCGGAGGCTATGGCTACACCTTC. Amino acids: CASSAQAGGYGYTF.

CDR3 amino acids: CASSEFVANEKLFF. Here the CDR3 DNA reads TGTGCCAGCAGTGAATTCGTGGCTAATGAAAAACTGTTTTTT. J is TRBJ1-4 and V is TRBV6-1, with D uncertain. Germline values: CDR1 MNHNS, CDR2 SASEGT. The CDR3 is 14 residues long. Deletions cut 2 bases from V and 3 bases from J, with 7 bases between.

This clonotype was counted between two and nine times. V usage is TRBV5-6 and J usage is TRBJ1-1; D not resolved. Germline V gene data show CDR1 as SGHDT and CDR2 as YYEEEE. This CDR3 has 13 residues. With 3 bases removed from V and 0 bases from J, the gap between germline ends came to 6 bases. CDR3 DNA sequence: TGTGCCAGCAGCTCTCTATTGAACACTGAAGCTTTCTTT. Its translation is CASSSLLNTEAFF.

The rearrangement links TRBV25-1 to TRBJ2-1, with D perhaps matching TRBD1 (5 bases). This CDR3 is 15 amino acids long. The V gene's germline CDR1 is MGHDK and CDR2 SYGVNS. The V end was cut by 2 bases, the J end by 4 bases, with 12 bases between. CDR3 region: CASSEEGRVYNEQFF. The DNA of the CDR3 is TGTGCCAGCAGTGAAGAAGGCAGGGTATACAATGAGCAGTTCTTC.

The chain combines TRBV5-1 with TRBJ1-1; no clear D gene. Germline CDR1 is SGHRS and CDR2 is YFSETQ. This CDR3 spans 14 amino acids. The germline V and J ends were trimmed by 4 bases and 4 bases, with 14 bases remaining between them. This CDR3 reads CASSQYEGSTEAFF. The DNA for the CDR3 is TGCGCCAGCAGCCAGTATGAAGGCAGCACTGAAGCTTTCTTT.